Listed below are T cell receptor beta chains from one sample, sequenced in a study of high-grade serous ovarian cancer treatment subgroups. Repertoires were generated with immunoSEQ multiplex PCR, while TCRdb's copy carries only in-frame clones and drops some. The table includes 4,500 or so clones, 70% to 80% detected once. The specimen sequenced was tumor tissue. Source of these receptors: a human donor with high-grade serous ovarian cancer. The CDR3 runs from the conserved cysteine through the conserved F or W. The D gene is left open where the match is weak. Not every row has a clone size; where given, it reads once, few, many or a size class.

d_call | clone_size | j_call | v_call | cdr3_nt | cdr3_aa
NA | NA | TRBJ2-3 | TRBV7-2 | TGTGCCAGCAGTCGCAAGGTCACGGTCGGTCTCGCAGATACGCAGTATTTT | CASSRKVTVGLADTQYF
NA | NA | TRBJ2-7 | TRBV7-9 | TGTGCCAGCAGCTTCTTAAGTTCGCGGGAACCGCACTTC | CASSFLSSREPHF
NA | once | TRBJ2-1 | TRBV13 | TGTGCCAGCAGCGCGTACAGGGACGTCTCCTACAATGAGCAGTTCTTC | CASSAYRDVSYNEQFF
TRBD1 | once | TRBJ2-5 | TRBV10-3 | TGTGCCATCAGTGGGGGAGCACAGGGGAAAAAGACCCAGTACTTC | CAISGGAQGKKTQYF
NA | once | TRBJ2-4 | TRBV7-2 | TGTGCCAGCAGCCCACCTAGGGGGGAGGATTTGAACTTC | CASSPPRGEDLNF
NA | NA | TRBJ1-4 | TRBV27 | TGTGCCAGCAGTCTCTCTCGGGAAACCGGGGCGAGAGAAAAACTGTTTTTT | CASSLSRETGAREKLFF
TRBD2 | NA | TRBJ2-2 | TRBV27 | TGTGCCAGCAGTTTGCTAGCGGACACCGGGGAGCTGTTTTTT | CASSLLADTGELFF
TRBD2 | once | TRBJ2-7 | TRBV2 | TGTGCCAGCACCCTAGGGACTAGTTCCTACGAGCAGTACTTC | CASTLGTSSYEQYF
TRBD1 | NA | TRBJ1-2 | TRBV5-8 | TGTGCCAGCAGCTTGGCCCCGACAGGGAGTAATGGCTACACCTTC | CASSLAPTGSNGYTF
TRBD2 | NA | TRBJ2-3 | TRBV5-1 | TGCGCCAGCAGCACGTTATCGGGGGGAGAAACGCAGTATTTT | CASSTLSGGETQYF
TRBD1 | NA | TRBJ2-7 | TRBV13 | TGTGCCAGCAGCTTCGAGGGACAGGACTCCTACGAGCAGTACTTC | CASSFEGQDSYEQYF
NA | NA | TRBJ1-3 | TRBV19 | TGTGCCAGCGAAGGGATGGCTGGAAACACCATATATTTT | CASEGMAGNTIYF
TRBD2 | few | TRBJ2-1 | TRBV5-1 | TGCGCCAGCTCGACGAGCGGGAGGTCCGATGAGCAGTTCTTC | CASSTSGRSDEQFF
NA | NA | TRBJ1-2 | TRBV6-1 | TGTGCCAGCAGAGAAGAAAGGACAGCGCCCTACGACTACACCTTC | CASREERTAPYDYTF
NA | NA | TRBJ1-1 | TRBV28 | TGTGCCAGCAGTTTATTGGGGGCTCAGTACACTGAAGCTTTCTTT | CASSLLGAQYTEAFF
NA | NA | TRBJ2-3 | TRBV29-1 | TGCAGCGTTGACAGCACAGATACGCAGTATTTT | CSVDSTDTQYF
NA | NA | TRBJ1-1 | TRBV9 | TGTGCCAGCAGCGTGTGGGGACACCGGCGGAACACTGAAGCTTTCTTT | CASSVWGHRRNTEAFF
TRBD2 | NA | TRBJ2-1 | TRBV5-1 | TGCGCCAGCAGCTTGGACCAACCAGAGCGGGGGCAGTTCTTC | CASSLDQPERGQFF
TRBD1 | once | TRBJ2-7 | TRBV4-2 | TGTGCCAGCAGCCAAGAAAGGGGACAGGCCCTAAGCTACGAGCAGTACTTC | CASSQERGQALSYEQYF
TRBD1 | NA | TRBJ1-4 | TRBV27 | TGTGCCAGCAGTCCCGACAGGGGAAATGAAAAACTGTTTTTT | CASSPDRGNEKLFF
NA | NA | TRBJ1-1 | TRBV5-4 | TGTGCCAGCAGCCAGATTCTCGGACTGAAGAACACTGAAGCTTTCTTT | CASSQILGLKNTEAFF
NA | once | TRBJ2-3 | TRBV5-6 | TGTGCCAGCAGCTTGGTTGGGGACACCTCTAGCACAGATACGCAGTATTTT | CASSLVGDTSSTDTQYF
NA | NA | TRBJ2-5 | TRBV7-6 | TGTGCCAGCAGCGAAACAGCCCTCCTCGGCCAAGAGACCCAGTACTTC | CASSETALLGQETQYF
NA | NA | TRBJ1-4 | TRBV25-1 | TGTGCCAGCAGTTGGGGGGCAGCTAATGAAAAACTGTTTTTT | CASSWGAANEKLFF
NA | NA | TRBJ2-6 | TRBV29-1 | TGCAGCGTTGAAGATCCGGGAATCTCTGGGGCCAACGTCCTGACTTTC | CSVEDPGISGANVLTF
NA | NA | TRBJ1-4 | TRBV7-6 | TGTGCCAGCAGCTTAGCCAGGAATGAAAAACTGTTTTTT | CASSLARNEKLFF
TRBD2 | NA | TRBJ2-3 | TRBV27 | TGTGCCAGCAGTTTTTGGGGAGGGACGCAGTATTTT | CASSFWGGTQYF
NA | NA | TRBJ1-4 | TRBV6-1 | TGTGCCAGCGCGCGGACACTGGGGGTTGCGGAAAAACTGTTTTTT | CASARTLGVAEKLFF
NA | NA | TRBJ2-5 | TRBV6-5 | TGTGCCAGCAACAACAGGGTTCTGGAGACCCAGTACTTC | CASNNRVLETQYF
NA | NA | TRBJ1-4 | TRBV4-1 | TGCGCCAGCAGCCAAGAGACCCCGGGGGCGGCTAATGAAAAACTGTTTTTT | CASSQETPGAANEKLFF
NA | NA | TRBJ2-2 | TRBV27 | TGTGCCAGCAGTCCAAGGACAGCCCTCACCGGGGAGCTGTTTTTT | CASSPRTALTGELFF
TRBD1 | once | TRBJ1-3 | TRBV15 | TGTGCCACCAGCCTACGGGACAGGGCTTTCTCTGGAAACACCATATATTTT | CATSLRDRAFSGNTIYF
NA | once | TRBJ2-3 | TRBV28 | TGTGCCAGCAGTCCCCCCTCGGGTCTCACAGATACGCAGTATTTT | CASSPPSGLTDTQYF
TRBD1 | NA | TRBJ2-5 | TRBV7-3 | TGTGCCAGCAGCTTAACTCCTACAGGGGGAGTTGAGACCCAGTACTTC | CASSLTPTGGVETQYF
NA | NA | TRBJ2-5 | TRBV30 | TGTGCCTGGAGTGTACTTTGGCAGCAAGAGACCCAGTACTTC | CAWSVLWQQETQYF
TRBD2 | NA | TRBJ2-5 | TRBV7-3 | TGTGCCAGCAGCCGGATAGCGGGGGAAGAGACCCAGTACTTC | CASSRIAGEETQYF
TRBD2 | NA | TRBJ2-2 | TRBV4-2 | TGTGCCAGCGCCGGGACTAGTGACACCGGGGAGCTGTTTTTT | CASAGTSDTGELFF
NA | NA | TRBJ1-4 | TRBV4-2 | TGTGCCAGCAGCCAAGATCCCAGGGGCCAGGTCGGGGGTAGAAATGAAAAACTGTTTTTT | CASSQDPRGQVGGRNEKLFF
TRBD2 | NA | TRBJ2-1 | TRBV10-1 | TGCGCCAGCAGTGAGTCGAAAGCGGGACCGCAGTTCTTC | CASSESKAGPQFF
NA | NA | TRBJ2-5 | TRBV5-1 | TGCGCCAGCACCCGGGACTCAACAAAAGAGACCCAGTACTTC | CASTRDSTKETQYF
NA | NA | TRBJ2-5 | TRBV9 | TGTGCCAGCAGCGTGGGATCGGGGCAGTACCAAGAGACCCAGTACTTC | CASSVGSGQYQETQYF
TRBD1 | NA | TRBJ1-1 | TRBV6-5 | TGTGCCAGCAGTTCACAGGGGTTGGGGGACACTGAAGCTTTCTTT | CASSSQGLGDTEAFF
TRBD2 | NA | TRBJ2-7 | TRBV9 | TGTGCCAGCAGCGTAGAAGGGACTAGCGGTTCCTACGAGCAGTACTTC | CASSVEGTSGSYEQYF
NA | once | TRBJ2-7 | TRBV5-8 | TGTGCCAGCAGCTCTGGGGGGTCTAGCAAGGACGAGCAGTACTTC | CASSSGGSSKDEQYF
TRBD1 | NA | TRBJ1-6 | TRBV5-6 | TGTGCCAGCAGCTTGGGACCGGGACAGGGTTCACCCCTCCACTTT | CASSLGPGQGSPLHF
NA | NA | TRBJ2-2 | TRBV7-5 | TGTGCCAGCAGCCCACCGGGGTATAGTACCGGGGAGCTGTTTTTT | CASSPPGYSTGELFF
NA | NA | TRBJ1-1 | TRBV2 | TGTGCCAGCGGGGATTATGAGGGGTCGAACACTGAAGCTTTCTTT | CASGDYEGSNTEAFF
TRBD1 | NA | TRBJ2-5 | TRBV14 | TGTGCCAGCAGCCAGTCTGGACAGGGACGAGTGACCCAGTACTTC | CASSQSGQGRVTQYF
NA | NA | TRBJ1-5 | TRBV27 | TGTGCCAGCAGTTTATTGGACCGGGACGGATATCAGCCCCAGCATTTT | CASSLLDRDGYQPQHF
NA | NA | TRBJ2-6 | TRBV10-1 | TGCGCCAGCAGTACTATACGCGCACAAAGTCGGGCCAACGTCCTGACTTTC | CASSTIRAQSRANVLTF
TRBD1 | NA | TRBJ1-3 | TRBV9 | TGTGCCAGCAGCGCTACCGGGACAGGGAGAAACACCATATATTTT | CASSATGTGRNTIYF
NA | NA | TRBJ2-7 | TRBV5-1 | TGCGCCAGCAGCTTGGACCCAGGGCTCCCGGAGCAGTACTTC | CASSLDPGLPEQYF
NA | once | TRBJ1-4 | TRBV6-1 | TGTGCCAGCAGTGTGGCCCCAAGAGCAACTAATGAAAAACTGTTTTTT | CASSVAPRATNEKLFF